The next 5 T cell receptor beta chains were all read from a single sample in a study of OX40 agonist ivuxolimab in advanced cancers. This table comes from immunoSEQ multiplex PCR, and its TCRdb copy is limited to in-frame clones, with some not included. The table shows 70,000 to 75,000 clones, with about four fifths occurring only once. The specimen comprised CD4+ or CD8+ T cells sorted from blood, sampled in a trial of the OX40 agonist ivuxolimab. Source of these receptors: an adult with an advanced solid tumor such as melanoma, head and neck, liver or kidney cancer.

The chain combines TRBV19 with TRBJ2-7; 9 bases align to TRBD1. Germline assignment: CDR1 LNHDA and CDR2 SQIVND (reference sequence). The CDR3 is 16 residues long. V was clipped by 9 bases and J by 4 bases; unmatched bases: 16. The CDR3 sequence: CASAGQGRGGAYEQYF. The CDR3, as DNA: TGTGCCAGCGCGGGACAGGGAAGGGGGGGCGCTTACGAGCAGTACTTC.

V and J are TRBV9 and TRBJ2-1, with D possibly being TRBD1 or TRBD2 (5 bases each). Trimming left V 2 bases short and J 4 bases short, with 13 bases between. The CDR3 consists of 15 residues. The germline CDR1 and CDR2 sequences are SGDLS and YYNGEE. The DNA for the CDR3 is TGTGCCAGCAGCGTCTCGGGGCCGGGGTACAATGAGCAGTTCTTC. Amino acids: CASSVSGPGYNEQFF.

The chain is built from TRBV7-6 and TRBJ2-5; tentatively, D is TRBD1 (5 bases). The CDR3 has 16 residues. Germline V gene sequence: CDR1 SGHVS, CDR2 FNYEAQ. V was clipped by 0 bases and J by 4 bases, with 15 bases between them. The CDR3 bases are TGTGCCAGCAGCTTAGCGTCCAGCGCCCAGGGAGAGACCCAGTACTTC. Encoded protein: CASSLASSAQGETQYF.

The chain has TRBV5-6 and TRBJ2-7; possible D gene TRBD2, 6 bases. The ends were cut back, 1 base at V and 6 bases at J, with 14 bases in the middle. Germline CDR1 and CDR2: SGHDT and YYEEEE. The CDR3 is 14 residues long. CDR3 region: CASSLILAPSEQYF. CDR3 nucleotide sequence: TGTGCCAGCAGCTTGATACTAGCCCCTAGCGAGCAGTACTTC.

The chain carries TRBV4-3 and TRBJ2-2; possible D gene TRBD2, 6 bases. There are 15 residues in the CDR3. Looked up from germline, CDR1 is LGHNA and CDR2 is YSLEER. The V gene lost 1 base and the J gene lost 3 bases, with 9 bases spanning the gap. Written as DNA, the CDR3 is TGCGCCAGCAGCCAAGGGAGGGCTGACACCGGGGAGCTGTTTTTT. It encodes CASSQGRADTGELFF.